This T cell receptor (beta chain) was recorded in a study of blood T cell repertoires in COVID-19. Study at large: Both acute and convalescent COVID-19 samples were obtained from the United States, Italy and Spain.

J lost 6 bases, V lost 7 bases, and 11 bases had no gene match. CDR1 MNHEY and CDR2 SMNVEV come from the germline V gene (reference sequence). The CDR3 is made up of 14 amino acids. Under the authors' procedure: Nucleated cell counts were estimated from reference gene primer amplification. This table comes from immunoSEQ multiplex PCR, and its TCRdb copy is limited to in-frame clones, with some not included. V and J calls and clone size are those listed in that table; D and trimming were worked out from the DNA. Among 250,000 or so clones listed, more than 75% were seen once. This clone was detected once.

The TCR sequence derives from a man aged 35 to 55 with active or convalescent COVID-19. The rearrangement links TRBV27 to TRBJ2-7; 8 bases are shared with TRBD1. Source material: peripheral blood. The CDR3 spells CASTKTGAGSEQYF. For the CDR3, the DNA is TGTGCCAGCACAAAGACAGGGGCCGGGTCCGAGCAGTACTTC.